The rows below give T cell receptor beta chains drawn from one sample of a study of cytomegalovirus exposure and HLA in healthy donors. Only in-frame clones appear in the TCRdb table, and some are missing; sequencing was by immunoSEQ multiplex PCR. The sample holds 90,000 to 130,000 clones. The sample taken for sequencing was PBMCs. The receptors here all came from a man younger than 45 in good health and CMV-seronegative. Each CDR3 is given with its conserved first and last residue. The D gene is left open where the match is weak.

CDR3 length | J gene | D gene | V gene | CDR3 DNA | CDR3 protein
14 | TRBJ1-4 | TRBD1 | TRBV29-1 | TGCAGCGTCCAGGATACCGGGACAGATGAAAAACTGTTTTTT | CSVQDTGTDEKLFF
14 | TRBJ2-1 | TRBD1 | TRBV5-1 | TGCGCCAGCGGTAACACAGGGGGCTCTATTGAGCAGTTCTTC | CASGNTGGSIEQFF
16 | TRBJ1-6 | - | TRBV15 | TGTGCCACCAGCAGGCTCATTGAGGCTAGAGGATCACCCCTCCACTTT | CATSRLIEARGSPLHF
14 | TRBJ1-1 | TRBD1 | TRBV7-2 | TGTGCCAGCAGCACAAAGACAGGGGGCACTGAAGCTTTCTTT | CASSTKTGGTEAFF
12 | TRBJ1-2 | - | TRBV9 | TGTGCCAGCAGCCAGGGACTATATGGCTACACCTTC | CASSQGLYGYTF
16 | TRBJ1-1 | TRBD1 | TRBV5-4 | TGTGCCAGCAGCTTGGGGACAGGGCTTTGGAACACTGAAGCTTTCTTT | CASSLGTGLWNTEAFF
14 | TRBJ1-2 | TRBD1 | TRBV7-9 | TGTGCCAGCAGCTTAACAGGGGGGGACTATGGCTACACCTTC | CASSLTGGDYGYTF
13 | TRBJ2-7 | TRBD1 | TRBV6-1 | TGTGCCAGCAGCGGACAGGTTTTCTACGAGCAGTACTTC | CASSGQVFYEQYF
13 | TRBJ2-7 | - | TRBV5-1 | TGCGCCAGCAGCCCGGACAGCCGCTACGAGCAGTACTTC | CASSPDSRYEQYF
15 | TRBJ1-5 | - | TRBV5-1 | TGCGCCAGCAGCTTGGTAGGGGCCCTGGGTCAGCCCCAGCATTTT | CASSLVGALGQPQHF
12 | TRBJ1-5 | - | TRBV10-3 | TGTGCCATCAGTGTACAGGGTCAGCCCCAGCACTTT | CAISVQGQPQHF
15 | TRBJ2-3 | - | TRBV7-8 | TGTGCCAGCAGCTTACTAGGGCTAGGGGGAGATACGCAGTATTTT | CASSLLGLGGDTQYF
12 | TRBJ2-7 | TRBD2 | TRBV29-1 | TGCAGCGTTGCGAGGGAGGGCACCGAGCAGTACTTC | CSVAREGTEQYF
17 | TRBJ2-4 | - | TRBV7-9 | TGTGCCAGCAGCTCACCTGGGGGCACAGGCGTTAAAAACATTCAGTACTTC | CASSSPGGTGVKNIQYF
18 | TRBJ2-1 | TRBD1 | TRBV5-1 | TGCGCCAGCAGCTCCATAGGGGGCCAGCGGAGCTCCTACAATGAGCAGTTCTTC | CASSSIGGQRSSYNEQFF
16 | TRBJ2-1 | TRBD1 | TRBV19 | TGTGCCAGTAGTATAGTACAGGGGGGACCTTACAATGAGCAGTTCTTC | CASSIVQGGPYNEQFF
15 | TRBJ2-7 | TRBD2 | TRBV2 | TGTGCCAGCAGTGGTCGGCGGGGGGGCGTCGACGAGCAGTACTTC | CASSGRRGGVDEQYF
14 | TRBJ1-5 | TRBD1 | TRBV7-2 | TGTGCCAGCAGCTTTTCCACAGGGGATAAGCCCCAGCATTTT | CASSFSTGDKPQHF
13 | TRBJ1-1 | - | TRBV6-1 | TGTGCCAGCAAGATGGGGGGGAGCACTGAAGCTTTCTTT | CASKMGGSTEAFF
15 | TRBJ1-1 | - | TRBV27 | TGTGCCAGCAGTTTCTCTCGAGGGGGACGCACTGAAGCTTTCTTT | CASSFSRGGRTEAFF
16 | TRBJ2-3 | - | TRBV19 | TGTGCCAGTAGTCTGAGAGGGGGACCTTTCACAGATACGCAGTATTTT | CASSLRGGPFTDTQYF
15 | TRBJ1-5 | - | TRBV4-2 | TGTGCCAGCAGCCAGGAGGGACGGGATAATCAGCCCCAGCATTTT | CASSQEGRDNQPQHF
16 | TRBJ2-2 | TRBD2 | TRBV5-1 | TGCGCCAGCAGCTTTCTAGCGGGAGATAACACCGGGGAGCTGTTTTTT | CASSFLAGDNTGELFF
16 | TRBJ2-2 | - | TRBV7-9 | TGTGCCAGCAGCCAGTCAGGAGCGGGGAACACCGGGGAGCTGTTTTTT | CASSQSGAGNTGELFF
16 | TRBJ2-6 | - | TRBV6-4 | TGTGCCAGCAGTGACCAGGGGACATCTGGGGCCAACGTCCTGACTTTC | CASSDQGTSGANVLTF
14 | TRBJ2-7 | TRBD2 | TRBV4-2 | TGTGCCAGCAGCATCAGACTAGCGGGGGGCGAGCAGTACTTC | CASSIRLAGGEQYF
13 | TRBJ1-2 | - | TRBV7-6 | TGTGCCAGCAGCTTAGGAAGGACAGATGGCTACACCTTC | CASSLGRTDGYTF
15 | TRBJ1-2 | - | TRBV7-2 | TGTGCCAGCAGCTTAGTGTCGCCAGATCTCTATGGCTACACCTTC | CASSLVSPDLYGYTF
14 | TRBJ2-2 | - | TRBV4-1 | TGCGCCAGCAGCCAAGATAGTCGGACCGGGGAGCTGTTTTTT | CASSQDSRTGELFF